This entry lists 3 T cell receptor beta chains sequenced from one sample in a study of T cell responses to AZD1222 COVID-19 vaccine. Data came from immunoSEQ multiplex PCR; TCRdb stores just in-frame clones and leaves some out. The table includes 130,000 to 150,000 clones, roughly 93% detected once. The sequencing used peripheral blood, collected 28 days after the second AZD1222 dose. Receptors were obtained from an adult who received the AZD1222 COVID-19 vaccine.

The gene calls are TRBV19 and TRBJ2-7; D might be TRBD2 (6 bases). Trimming removed 5 bases at V and 1 base at J, with 15 bases between. Germline lookup yields CDR1 LNHDA and CDR2 SQIVND (reference sequence). There are 15 residues in the CDR3. The CDR3 DNA is TGTGCCAGTAGTCCCGGGGGTTACCCTTCCTACGAGCAGTACTTC. Translation: CASSPGGYPSYEQYF.

V usage is TRBV4-2 and J usage is TRBJ1-3; 10 nucleotides line up with TRBD1. Germline CDR1 LGHNA, CDR2 YNFKEQ. V shed 0 bases and J 4 bases; nucleotides not matched to a gene: 6. The CDR3 has 17 residues. The CDR3 spells CASSQDAGTGAGNTIYF. CDR3 in DNA: TGTGCCAGCAGCCAAGATGCTGGGACAGGGGCCGGAAACACCATATATTTT.

The chain uses TRBV5-6 and TRBJ1-2; D is unresolved. The CDR3 consists of 12 residues. The V gene's germline CDR1 is SGHDT and CDR2 YYEEEE. Trimming removed 7 bases at V and 2 bases at J, with 9 bases between. DNA for the CDR3: TGTGCCAGCGGGATGGGGAACTATGGCTACACCTTC. Translating gives CASGMGNYGYTF.